Listed below are T cell receptor beta chains from one sample, sequenced in a study of OX40 agonist ivuxolimab in advanced cancers. This table comes from immunoSEQ multiplex PCR, and its TCRdb copy is limited to in-frame clones, with some not included. This table holds about 52,000 clones, approximately 92% found once. Sequenced material: CD4+ or CD8+ T cells sorted from blood, taken in a trial of the OX40 agonist ivuxolimab. Receptors were obtained from an adult with an advanced solid tumor such as melanoma, head and neck, liver or kidney cancer. CDR3s include the opening cysteine and the closing phenylalanine or tryptophan. The D gene is left open where the match is weak. Rows give clone size only sometimes, using once, few, many, or a class for an expanded clone.

clone_size: few; j_call: TRBJ1-2; v_call: TRBV29-1; d_call: -; cdr3_aa: CSVLTPYGYTF; cdr3_nt: TGCAGCGTTCTCACCCCCTATGGCTACACCTTC
clone_size: -; j_call: TRBJ2-1; v_call: TRBV21-1; d_call: -; cdr3_aa: CASARETSGTPGPFF; cdr3_nt: TGTGCCAGCGCCAGAGAAACTAGCGGGACTCCGGGTCCGTTCTTC
clone_size: -; j_call: TRBJ1-1; v_call: TRBV19; d_call: -; cdr3_aa: CASSMGLLLKNTEAFF; cdr3_nt: TGTGCCAGTAGTATGGGACTATTGCTAAAGAACACTGAAGCTTTCTTT
clone_size: -; j_call: TRBJ2-2; v_call: TRBV13; d_call: -; cdr3_aa: CASSLEAGELFF; cdr3_nt: TGTGCCAGCAGCTTAGAGGCCGGGGAGCTGTTTTTT
clone_size: -; j_call: TRBJ1-3; v_call: TRBV5-6; d_call: -; cdr3_aa: CASGPGWASGNTIYF; cdr3_nt: TGTGCCAGCGGACCGGGCTGGGCCTCTGGAAACACCATATATTTT
clone_size: -; j_call: TRBJ2-7; v_call: TRBV6-5; d_call: -; cdr3_aa: CASSYSQDGPEQYF; cdr3_nt: TGTGCCAGCAGTTACAGTCAGGATGGACCCGAGCAGTACTTC
clone_size: -; j_call: TRBJ2-7; v_call: TRBV9; d_call: -; cdr3_aa: CASSVGSDPYEQYF; cdr3_nt: TGTGCCAGCAGCGTAGGTAGCGACCCCTACGAGCAGTACTTC
clone_size: -; j_call: TRBJ2-1; v_call: TRBV6-4; d_call: -; cdr3_aa: CASSDSRMVGGPHNEQFF; cdr3_nt: TGTGCCAGCAGTGACAGTCGAATGGTGGGAGGCCCTCACAATGAGCAGTTCTTC
clone_size: once; j_call: TRBJ2-2; v_call: TRBV19; d_call: -; cdr3_aa: CASSINGGRKTGELFF; cdr3_nt: TGTGCCAGTAGTATTAACGGGGGGCGGAAAACCGGGGAGCTGTTTTTT
clone_size: -; j_call: TRBJ2-7; v_call: TRBV7-9; d_call: TRBD1; cdr3_aa: CASSYSTGYSSYEQYF; cdr3_nt: TGTGCCAGCAGCTACTCGACAGGGTATAGCTCCTACGAGCAGTACTTC
clone_size: -; j_call: TRBJ2-7; v_call: TRBV9; d_call: -; cdr3_aa: CASSVGLSRQAFSYEQYF; cdr3_nt: TGTGCCAGCAGCGTCGGTCTATCCCGACAGGCGTTCTCCTACGAGCAGTACTTC
clone_size: once; j_call: TRBJ2-7; v_call: TRBV7-9; d_call: TRBD2; cdr3_aa: CASSHVTVGLPYEQYF; cdr3_nt: TGTGCCAGCAGCCATGTTACGGTGGGACTACCCTACGAGCAGTACTTC
clone_size: -; j_call: TRBJ2-3; v_call: TRBV21-1; d_call: -; cdr3_aa: CASRSSTDTQYF; cdr3_nt: TGTGCCAGCAGGTCAAGCACAGATACGCAGTATTTT
clone_size: -; j_call: TRBJ1-2; v_call: TRBV18; d_call: -; cdr3_aa: CASSLLPERANYGYTF; cdr3_nt: TGTGCCAGCTCACTACTTCCAGAACGAGCTAACTATGGCTACACCTTC
clone_size: -; j_call: TRBJ2-5; v_call: TRBV13; d_call: TRBD2; cdr3_aa: CASSRLSGLAGGVGGETQYF; cdr3_nt: TGTGCCAGCAGCAGACTCTCGGGACTAGCGGGAGGAGTTGGAGGGGAGACCCAGTACTTC
clone_size: once; j_call: TRBJ2-5; v_call: TRBV25-1; d_call: -; cdr3_aa: CASSVPQETQYF; cdr3_nt: TGTGCCAGCAGTGTTCCCCAAGAGACCCAGTACTTC
clone_size: -; j_call: TRBJ2-4; v_call: TRBV14; d_call: -; cdr3_aa: CASRGENILQYF; cdr3_nt: TGTGCCTCGAGGGGAGAAAACATTCTTCAGTACTTC
clone_size: -; j_call: TRBJ2-1; v_call: TRBV27; d_call: TRBD2; cdr3_aa: CASSPGTSGDNEQFF; cdr3_nt: TGTGCCAGCAGTCCCGGGACTAGCGGAGATAATGAGCAGTTCTTC
clone_size: -; j_call: TRBJ2-1; v_call: TRBV5-4; d_call: -; cdr3_aa: CASSVQNYNEQFF; cdr3_nt: TGTGCCAGCAGCGTTCAGAATTACAATGAGCAGTTCTTC
clone_size: once; j_call: TRBJ2-7; v_call: TRBV7-2; d_call: TRBD2; cdr3_aa: CASSLSAGIVPYEQYF; cdr3_nt: TGTGCCAGCAGCTTATCAGCGGGAATAGTCCCCTACGAGCAGTACTTC
clone_size: -; j_call: TRBJ2-3; v_call: TRBV27; d_call: -; cdr3_aa: CASSLFTGTDTQYF; cdr3_nt: TGTGCCAGCAGTTTATTTACAGGCACAGATACGCAGTATTTT
clone_size: -; j_call: TRBJ2-7; v_call: TRBV28; d_call: TRBD2; cdr3_aa: CASSLEAGEDEQYF; cdr3_nt: TGTGCCAGCAGTTTAGAGGCGGGAGAAGACGAGCAGTACTTC
clone_size: -; j_call: TRBJ2-7; v_call: TRBV7-9; d_call: TRBD2; cdr3_aa: CASSLNGVEWEGSYEQYF; cdr3_nt: TGTGCCAGCAGCTTAAATGGGGTGGAGTGGGAGGGAAGCTACGAGCAGTACTTC
clone_size: -; j_call: TRBJ1-3; v_call: TRBV6-6; d_call: -; cdr3_aa: CASSYITGMLGNTIYF; cdr3_nt: TGTGCCAGCAGTTATATTACAGGGATGCTTGGAAACACCATATATTTT
clone_size: -; j_call: TRBJ2-7; v_call: TRBV7-9; d_call: -; cdr3_aa: CASTDQVASRGEQYF; cdr3_nt: TGTGCCAGCACCGATCAGGTGGCCTCTCGGGGCGAGCAGTACTTC
clone_size: -; j_call: TRBJ2-7; v_call: TRBV29-1; d_call: -; cdr3_aa: CSVDLGGSYEQYF; cdr3_nt: TGCAGCGTTGACCTCGGGGGCTCCTACGAGCAGTACTTC
clone_size: -; j_call: TRBJ2-5; v_call: TRBV9; d_call: -; cdr3_aa: CASSVSGGYGGPWEETQYF; cdr3_nt: TGTGCCAGCAGCGTATCCGGGGGCTACGGCGGGCCGTGGGAAGAGACCCAGTACTTC
clone_size: few; j_call: TRBJ2-7; v_call: TRBV27; d_call: -; cdr3_aa: CASSSLLTQYEQYF; cdr3_nt: TGTGCCAGCAGTTCGCTGCTCACCCAGTACGAGCAGTACTTC
clone_size: -; j_call: TRBJ1-5; v_call: TRBV5-5; d_call: -; cdr3_aa: CASSLYGTQNQPQHF; cdr3_nt: TGTGCCAGCAGCTTGTACGGGACGCAGAATCAGCCCCAGCATTTT
clone_size: -; j_call: TRBJ2-5; v_call: TRBV27; d_call: -; cdr3_aa: CASSSRDAGPGKITETQYF; cdr3_nt: TGTGCCAGCAGTTCCCGGGACGCCGGACCCGGGAAGATTACGGAGACCCAGTACTTC
clone_size: -; j_call: TRBJ2-1; v_call: TRBV13; d_call: -; cdr3_aa: CASSYRAGLVLFF; cdr3_nt: TGTGCCAGCAGCTACAGGGCGGGTCTCGTTCTGTTCTTC
clone_size: few; j_call: TRBJ2-3; v_call: TRBV9; d_call: -; cdr3_aa: CASSPPVSSTDTQYF; cdr3_nt: TGTGCCAGCTCCCCCCCGGTATCGAGCACAGATACGCAGTATTTT
clone_size: -; j_call: TRBJ1-3; v_call: TRBV2; d_call: -; cdr3_aa: CATPAGSGNTIYF; cdr3_nt: TGTGCCACCCCCGCGGGGTCTGGAAACACCATATATTTT
clone_size: once; j_call: TRBJ2-7; v_call: TRBV18; d_call: TRBD1; cdr3_aa: CASSLGQAQYEQYF; cdr3_nt: TGTGCCAGCTCACTAGGACAGGCTCAGTACGAGCAGTACTTC
clone_size: -; j_call: TRBJ2-7; v_call: TRBV7-2; d_call: -; cdr3_aa: CASSLALQGFLIYEQYF; cdr3_nt: TGTGCCAGCAGCTTAGCTCTCCAGGGGTTCCTAATCTACGAGCAGTACTTC
clone_size: -; j_call: TRBJ2-4; v_call: TRBV19; d_call: -; cdr3_aa: CASSIRGDYRAKNIQYF; cdr3_nt: TGTGCCAGTAGTATAAGGGGCGACTACAGGGCCAAAAACATTCAGTACTTC
clone_size: -; j_call: TRBJ1-4; v_call: TRBV5-6; d_call: -; cdr3_aa: CASSLESSTNEKLFF; cdr3_nt: TGTGCCAGCAGCTTGGAGTCCTCAACTAATGAAAAACTGTTTTTT